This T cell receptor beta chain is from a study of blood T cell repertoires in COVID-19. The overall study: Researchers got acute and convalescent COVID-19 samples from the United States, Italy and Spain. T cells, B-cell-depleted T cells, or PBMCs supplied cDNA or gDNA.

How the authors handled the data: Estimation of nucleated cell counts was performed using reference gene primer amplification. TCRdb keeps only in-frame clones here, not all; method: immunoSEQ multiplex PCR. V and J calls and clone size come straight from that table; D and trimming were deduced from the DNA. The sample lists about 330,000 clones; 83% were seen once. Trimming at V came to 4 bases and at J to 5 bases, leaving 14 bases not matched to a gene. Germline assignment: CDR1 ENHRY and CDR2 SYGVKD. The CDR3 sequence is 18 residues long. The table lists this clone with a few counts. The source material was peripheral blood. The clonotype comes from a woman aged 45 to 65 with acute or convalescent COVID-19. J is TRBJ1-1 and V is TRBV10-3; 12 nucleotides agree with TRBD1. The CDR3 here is CAISGDPGQGARRTEAFF. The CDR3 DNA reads TGTGCCATCAGTGGGGACCCGGGACAGGGGGCGCGTAGAACTGAAGCTTTCTTT.